This passage covers 21 T cell receptor beta chains from one sample sequenced in a study of regulatory T cells in long-lasting Graves disease. Time point specified: newly diagnosed GD, antithyroid drugs for less than 3 months. Construction of the TCR library relied on RNA isolated from PBMCs. CDR3 regions were amplified by Arm-PCR using iRepertoire HTBI primers to build TCR beta libraries. TCRdb fed the multiplex PCR reads into MiXCR, producing one record per CDR3 protein. The data contain over 300,000 distinct CDR3 sequences, about 14% of them seen just once; the ten biggest clones take up approximately 22%. The specimen comprised peripheral blood mononuclear cells (PBMCs), sampled at new diagnosis, from a patient treated with antithyroid drugs. These receptors were collected from a female donor with Graves disease.

This clonotype was detected only a few times. The chain combines TRBV5-4 with TRBJ2-7; D unclear. V gave up 4 bases and J gave up 7 bases, with 15 bases separating them. CDR3 length: 13 amino acids. Germline CDR1 and CDR2: SGHNT and YYREEE (reference sequence). CDR3 loop: CASSPGSVGEQYF. CDR3 in DNA: TGTGCCAGCAGCCCCGGGTCCGTCGGGGAGCAGTACTTC.

There are many counts of this clonotype. CDR3 amino acids: CASSRFDRLTTNEKLFF. The CDR3 DNA follows: TGTGCCAGCAGTCGCTTCGACCGCTTGACAACTAATGAAAAACTGTTTTTT. The J gene is TRBJ1-4, the V gene TRBV6-1; D is unresolved. V shed 5 bases and J shed 0 bases, with 16 bases lying between them. The germline V gene has CDR1 MNHNS and CDR2 SASEGT. The CDR3 sequence is 17 residues long.

This clonotype was detected ten times or more. The chain links TRBV12-3 or TRBV12-4 to TRBJ1-3, with 7 nucleotides matching TRBD1. The CDR3 spans 17 residues. The V segment lost 3 bases and the J segment 3 bases; nucleotides outside the gene matches: 11. CDR3 nucleotide sequence: TGTGCCAGCAGTTTCCCACCGACAGGGTTAGGTGGAAACACCATATATTTT. It is translated as CASSFPPTGLGGNTIYF.

This clonotype showed up many times. The chain uses TRBV15 and TRBJ2-1; D might be TRBD1 (6 bases). The length of the CDR3 is 15 residues. Trimming removed 3 bases at V and 8 bases at J, with 17 bases between. Germline CDR1 LNHNV, CDR2 YYDKDF (reference sequence). In nucleotides, the CDR3 is TGTGCCACCAGCAGTCGGGACAAAGGTTCCTATGAGCAGTTCTTC. Protein product: CATSSRDKGSYEQFF.

The chain has TRBV28 and TRBJ1-2; possible D gene TRBD1, 6 bases. The germline V gene has CDR1 MDHEN and CDR2 SYDVKM. The length of the CDR3 is 15 residues. V was pared by 6 bases and J by 7 bases, with 21 bases between. CDR3 nucleotide sequence: TGTGCCAGCAGCCCTTCTGGGGGCAGGGCGGGTGGCTACACCTTC. The encoded protein is CASSPSGGRAGGYTF.

The rearrangement joins TRBV20-1 to TRBJ2-3; 9 nucleotides line up with TRBD2. The ends lost 5 bases at V and 6 bases at J; junction bases unmatched: 9. The CDR3 is made up of 14 amino acids. Germline V CDR1 and CDR2: DFQATT, SNEGSKA (reference sequence). The CDR3 DNA follows: TGCAGTGCTTCTACGGGACTAGCATCCGATACGCAGTATTTT. Amino acid sequence: CSASTGLASDTQYF.

In regard to this clonotype: This may come from a read error, since a much larger clone is one base off. This rearrangement joins TRBV27 to TRBJ1-2, with D possibly being TRBD1 (5 bases). The CDR3 covers 12 residues. Germline CDR1 MNHEY, CDR2 SMNVEV (reference sequence). The CDR3, as DNA: TGTGCCTGCAGTGCCGGACATGGTGGCTACACCTTC. Amino acid sequence: CACSAGHGGYTF.

This clonotype has at least ten counts. The CDR3 reads CASKIQGLGEKLFF. The CDR3 DNA sequence: TGTGCCAGCAAAATTCAGGGGTTGGGGGAAAAACTGTTTTTT. The V and J genes are TRBV2 and TRBJ1-4, with D possibly being TRBD1 (6 bases). This CDR3 is 14 amino acids long. Germline assignment: CDR1 SNHLY and CDR2 FYNNEI. V lost 7 bases to trimming and J lost 8 bases, with 17 bases between them.

V usage is TRBV18 and J usage is TRBJ2-1; no definite D call. CDR1 is KGHSH, CDR2 LQKENI, per germline. CDR3 length: 13 residues. V lost 2 bases, J lost 7 bases, and 9 bases lay in between. Written as DNA, the CDR3 is TGTGCCAGCTCACCATCATCGAATAATGAGCAGTTCTTC. It specifies CASSPSSNNEQFF.

This clonotype was picked up a small number of times. V and J are TRBV4-3 and TRBJ1-3; no clear D gene. The CDR3 is 14 amino acids. CDR1 LGHNA and CDR2 YSLEER come from the germline V gene. Trimming pared 3 bases from V and 0 bases from J, leaving 6 bases between. CDR3 in amino acids: CASSQGTSGNTIYF. CDR3 sequence (DNA): TGCGCCAGCAGCCAGGGAACCTCTGGAAACACCATATATTTT.

The table lists this clonotype with many counts. The gene calls are TRBV3-1 and TRBJ2-1; TRBD2 matches 10 bases. The CDR3 is 12 residues long. V dropped 5 bases and J dropped 9; count of bases not matched to a gene: 1. Per the germline V gene, CDR1 is LGHDT and CDR2 is YNNKEL (reference sequence). In DNA, the CDR3 is TGTGCCAGCAGCACTAGCGGGATTGAGCAGTTCTTC. The encoded protein is CASSTSGIEQFF.

This clonotype was seen many times. The CDR3 DNA is TGTGCCAGCAGTTACAGAGGGTTATATGGCTACACCTTC. Translated: CASSYRGLYGYTF. This chain uses TRBV6-5 with TRBJ1-2; D call uncertain. Germline lookup yields CDR1 MNHEY and CDR2 SVGAGI. The CDR3 has 13 amino acids. Trimming took 2 bases from V and 5 from J, leaving 9 bases between them.

This clonotype was observed at least ten times. The J gene is TRBJ2-5, the V gene TRBV20-1; TRBD2 matches at 14 bases. Germline V lookup: CDR1 DFQATT, CDR2 SNEGSKA (reference sequence). This CDR3 region has 16 residues. Unmatched junction bases numbered 8, after V lost 6 bases and J lost 2 bases. The DNA of the CDR3 is TGCAGTGCCGGGACTAGCGGGAGTTGGGATCAAGAGACCCAGTACTTC. Its translation is CSAGTSGSWDQETQYF.

The chain couples TRBV20-1 to TRBJ2-3; D gene unclear. Germline values: CDR1 DFQATT, CDR2 SNEGSKA (reference sequence). V dropped 6 bases and J dropped 1 base, with 14 bases sitting between them. The length of the CDR3 is 14 residues. The CDR3 region is CSAAHLAGTDTQYF. CDR3 bases: TGCAGTGCGGCCCATTTGGCGGGCACAGATACGCAGTATTTT.

The J gene is TRBJ2-7, the V gene TRBV5-6; TRBD2 agrees at 9 bases. The CDR3 extends over 15 amino acids. Germline V lookup: CDR1 SGHDT, CDR2 YYEEEE. V was pared by 0 bases and J by 5 bases, with 6 bases of the junction left unmatched. The CDR3 DNA reads as TGTGCCAGCAGCTTGGGCGGGAGGGAGACGGACGAGCAGTACTTC. It yields the protein CASSLGGRETDEQYF.

This clonotype was counted at least ten times. For the CDR3, the DNA is TGTGCCAGCAGCAAAGGAGGGACAGGACTTGACGAGCAGTACTTC. It encodes CASSKGGTGLDEQYF. V usage is TRBV6-1 and J usage is TRBJ2-7, with 8 bases that match TRBD1. Germline V gene data show CDR1 as MNHNS and CDR2 as SASEGT. The J segment lost 5 bases and the V segment lost 6 bases, leaving 12 bases of the junction unmatched. The CDR3 has 15 amino acids.

This clonotype has at least ten counts. The chain couples TRBV11-2 to TRBJ1-4, with D unclear. Germline assignment: CDR1 SGHAT and CDR2 FQNNGV. Trimming removed 6 bases from V and 10 bases from J, with 15 bases in between. This CDR3 is built from 13 residues. The CDR3 sequence is CASRLDLGGKLFF. DNA of the CDR3: TGTGCCAGCAGACTTGACTTGGGCGGAAAACTGTTTTTT.

This clonotype appeared many times. The genes are TRBV9 and TRBJ2-5; the match to TRBD2 covers 9 bases. This CDR3 is 16 amino acids long. The V gene end was trimmed by 3 bases and the J gene end by 1 base; junction bases not matched to a gene: 7. Germline V gives CDR1 SGDLS, CDR2 YYNGEE. The CDR3, as DNA: TGTGCCAGCAGCGGCCTATTGCGGGGGGGCCAAGAGACCCAGTACTTC. Translating gives CASSGLLRGGQETQYF.

This clonotype has ten or more counts. A read error may produce the germline difference seen at one junction end. The chain uses TRBV20-1 and TRBJ1-6; tentatively, D is TRBD1 (5 bases). Germline V gene sequence: CDR1 DFQATT, CDR2 SNEGSKA (reference sequence). The CDR3 contains 13 residues. CDR3 sequence reads: CSARDSHNSPLHF. CDR3 nucleotide sequence: TGCAGTGCTCGGGACTCCCATAATTCACCCCTCCACTTT.

This clonotype was observed a handful of times. This sequence joins TRBV6-1 and TRBJ1-1; D is unclear. With 6 bases removed from V and 8 bases from J, the gap between germline ends came to 13 bases. Germline CDR1 and CDR2: MNHNS and SASEGT. This CDR3 is built from 12 residues. The CDR3 DNA reads TGTGCCAGCAGGGATGGAGACCCCGAAGCTTTCTTT. Its translation is CASRDGDPEAFF.

This clonotype was recorded at least ten times. The rearrangement links TRBV27 to TRBJ2-1; 10 bases line up with TRBD2. CDR3 length: 16 residues. CDR1 MNHEY and CDR2 SMNVEV come from the germline V gene (reference sequence). Trimming cost V 5 bases and J 8 bases; bases outside gene matches: 12. CDR3 in amino acids: CASSQGTGLAYDEQFF. The CDR3 DNA reads TGTGCCAGCAGTCAAGGCACGGGACTAGCGTACGATGAGCAGTTCTTC.